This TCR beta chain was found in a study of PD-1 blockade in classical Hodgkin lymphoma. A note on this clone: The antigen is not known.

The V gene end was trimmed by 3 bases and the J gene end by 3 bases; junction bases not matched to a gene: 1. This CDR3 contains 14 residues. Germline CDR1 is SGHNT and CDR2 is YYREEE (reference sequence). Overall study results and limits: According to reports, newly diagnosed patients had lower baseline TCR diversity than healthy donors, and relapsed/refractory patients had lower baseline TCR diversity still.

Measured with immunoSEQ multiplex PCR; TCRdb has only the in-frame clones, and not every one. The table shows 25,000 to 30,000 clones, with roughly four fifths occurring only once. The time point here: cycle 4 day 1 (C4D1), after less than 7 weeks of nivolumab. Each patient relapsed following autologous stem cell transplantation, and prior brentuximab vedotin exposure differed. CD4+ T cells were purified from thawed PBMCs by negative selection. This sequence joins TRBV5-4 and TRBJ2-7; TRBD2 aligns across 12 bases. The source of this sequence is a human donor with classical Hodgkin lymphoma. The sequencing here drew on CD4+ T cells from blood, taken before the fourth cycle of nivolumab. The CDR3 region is CASSSGLAGYEQYF. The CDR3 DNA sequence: TGTGCCAGCAGCTCGGGACTAGCGGGCTACGAGCAGTACTTC. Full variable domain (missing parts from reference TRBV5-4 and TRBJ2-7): ETGVTQSPTHLIKTRGQQVTLRCSSQSGHNTVSWYQQALGQGPQFIFQYYREEENGRGNFPPRFSGLQFPNYSSELNVNALELDDSALYLCASSSGLAGYEQYFGPGTRLTVT.